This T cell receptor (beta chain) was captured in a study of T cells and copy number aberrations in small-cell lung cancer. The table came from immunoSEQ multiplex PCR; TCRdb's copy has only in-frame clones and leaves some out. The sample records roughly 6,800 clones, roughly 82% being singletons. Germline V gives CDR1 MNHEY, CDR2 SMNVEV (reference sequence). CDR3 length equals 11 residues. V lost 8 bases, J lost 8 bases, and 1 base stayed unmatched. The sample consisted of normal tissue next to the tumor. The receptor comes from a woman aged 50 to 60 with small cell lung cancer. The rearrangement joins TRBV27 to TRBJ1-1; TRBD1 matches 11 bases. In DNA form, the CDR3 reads TGTGCCAGCGGACAGGGGGCGGAAGCTTTCTTT. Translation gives CASGQGAEAFF.